This T cell receptor beta chain was observed in a study of OX40 agonist ivuxolimab in advanced cancers. In the study overall: Ivuxolimab was administered intravenously to patients at 0.01 to 10 mg/kg every 2 weeks.

The method was immunoSEQ multiplex PCR; TCRdb's version includes in-frame clones alone and lacks a portion of them. The sample records around 61,000 clones, 92% being singletons. Germline V lookup: CDR1 LNHDA, CDR2 SQIVND (reference sequence). The CDR3 totals 15 residues. Deletions cut 7 bases from V and 3 bases from J, with 17 bases between. This clone showed up just once. This TCR came from an adult with an advanced solid tumor such as melanoma, head and neck, liver or kidney cancer. V usage is TRBV19 and J usage is TRBJ2-3, with D uncertain. Specimen: CD4+ or CD8+ T cells sorted from blood, collected in a trial of the OX40 agonist ivuxolimab. CDR3 loop: CASTTTAFGTDTQYF. CDR3 DNA: TGTGCCAGTACCACCACAGCCTTCGGGACAGATACGCAGTATTTT. Using reference TRBV19 and TRBJ2-3 for the parts outside the CDR3, the full variable domain is DGGITQSPKYLFRKEGQNVTLSCEQNLNHDAMYWYRQDPGQGLRLIYYSQIVNDFQKGDIAEGYSVSREKKESFPLTVTSAQKNPTAFYLCASTTTAFGTDTQYFGPGTRLTVL.